A single T cell receptor (beta chain) is shown here with its context. Its specificity is unknown. Here immunoSEQ multiplex PCR was the method, and the copy in TCRdb shows in-frame clones only, minus some. The sample records approximately 100,000 clones, approximately 89% being singletons. The data stem from a study of T cell responses to AZD1222 COVID-19 vaccine. Study conclusions and caveats: The donor group comprised mostly white British people and more females; the analysis possibly underestimated clonal diversity. Seropositivity was recorded at baseline in only 6 or 7 AZD1222 recipients. Unmutated variant regions reportedly attract nearly half of all spike-specific TCRs. Increased Spike-specific TCR breadth and depth were observed after two AZD1222 doses.

The germline CDR1 and CDR2 sequences are DFQATT and SNEGSKA (reference sequence). V was clipped by 7 bases and J by 8 bases, with 9 bases between them. The CDR3 sequence is 11 residues long. The clonotype comes from an adult who received the MenACWY meningococcal vaccine as a control. This chain connects TRBV20-1 to TRBJ1-6; a weak D match, TRBD1 (5 bases). The source was peripheral blood, collected 28 days after the second dose of the MenACWY control vaccine. CDR3 sequence: CSGGRDSPLHF. CDR3 coding DNA: TGCAGTGGGGGCCGAGATTCACCCCTCCACTTT.